This note documents a single T cell receptor beta chain sequence. There is no known antigen for this receptor. Base-call qualities are not available, and no considerably larger clone is one nucleotide away. This entry is derived from a study of blood T cell repertoires in COVID-19 (dated by TCRdb to between 2020 and 2021). Broadly, across the study: Collaborator samples came from the United States, Italy and Spain and covered acute and convalescent phases of COVID-19. The material from the prospective study consisted of cDNA or gDNA derived from T cells, B-cell-depleted T cells, or PBMCs. Subjects who had been exposed to COVID-19, were actively infected with it, or had recovered from it provided the deeply sampled blood TCRbeta repertoires that made up the dataset. The repertoires were released in a freely available public database meant as a resource for research on the immune response to SARS-CoV-2. Samples came from the ongoing ImmuneRACE study (first 160 participants) plus 1,254 subjects from 6 global collaborators. The sample metadata nearly always contained a de-identified subject ID, COVID-19 status, age in years and sex. Where available, HLA class I and class II types were obtained from metadata supplied by the sample provider rather than from assay-based typing. General study outcomes and caveats: How much clinical and demographic metadata was included differed by source and by participant, and the metadata was provided uncurated.

The immunoSEQ Assay, a bias-controlled multiplex PCR, was used to amplify TCRbeta CDR3 regions from genomic DNA. On the authors' methods: Within the assay, amplification of reference gene primers was used to estimate how many nucleated cells each sample contained. Sequence reads were collapsed and filtered to measure the absolute abundance of every unique TCRbeta CDR3 rearrangement. For each sample, productive Simpson clonality was calculated as the square root of Simpson's diversity index across productive rearrangements. TCRdb limited this immuneACCESS table to in-frame rearrangements with V and J called. A share of clones is missing; checked studies link under half to unresolved V genes, and the rest is unexplained. D and trimming were read from the DNA, whereas the V and J calls and clone size are those reported in that table. Here the sample has approximately 440,000 clones; about 90% occur a single time. Around 0.6% of the sample is taken by the ten largest.

At the junction V is shortened by 7 bases and J by 4 bases, with 20 bases in between. CDR1 and CDR2 are read off the germline V gene (reference sequence) as LNHDA and SQIVND. There are 16 amino acids in the CDR3, from cysteine to phenylalanine inclusive. Just CDR3 DNA is preserved here, 48 bases in frame from base 1. Enrolling through a virtual design, the prospective study's participants ranged in age from roughly 18 to 89 years and lived across 24 United States geographic areas. In the prospective study, participants were assigned to cohorts based on the clinical history participants reported in a screening survey and a study questionnaire. ImmuneRACE Cohort 3 recovered participants were defined by two consecutive negative NP/OP PCR tests, healthcare professional clearance, or symptom resolution. Each participant in the prospective study had whole blood, serum and a nasopharyngeal or oropharyngeal swab collected by mobile phlebotomists. Participants in the prospective study had the option to provide additional blood draws and questionnaires over a roughly two-month period. Before DNA extraction, blood samples from the prospective study were shipped at room temperature or frozen.

The source material was PBMCs or T cells enriched from blood (not recorded which). The source is a young man who had recovered from COVID-19. The chain employs TRBV19 and TRBJ1-5, with TRBD1 as a weak D call on 6 bases. DNA sequence: TGTGCCAGTACCCTCCTTAGGGGGACACATAATCAGCCCCAGCATTTT. It translates as CASTLLRGTHNQPQHF.